The source of this TCR beta chain is a study of Ad26.COV2.S vaccination and SARS-CoV-2 variants. V was cut by 5 bases and J by 3 bases, with 10 bases left in between. Looked up from germline, CDR1 is MDHEN and CDR2 is SYDVKM. The CDR3 has 14 residues. Produced via immunoSEQ multiplex PCR; TCRdb's table is partial and in-frame only. The sample shows some 320,000 clones, roughly 86% of them seen only once. The treatment is: about 20 received Ad26.COV2.S at low or high dose, single or two shots; 5 received placebo; per-sample allocation not given. Sample collection was performed on day 63 after the first vaccine or placebo injection.

The source is a person aged 18-65 years who received the Ad26.COV2.S COVID-19 vaccine or a placebo. The specimen comprised peripheral blood, sampled in a trial of Ad26.COV2.S vaccine versus placebo. This chain joins TRBV28 and TRBJ2-2; tentatively, D is TRBD1 or TRBD2 (5 bases each). For the CDR3, the DNA is TGTGCCAGCAGTCATGGGACCTACACCGGGGAGCTGTTTTTT. This translates into CASSHGTYTGELFF.